This T cell receptor (beta chain) was captured in a study of T cells after posttransplantation cyclophosphamide. Notes on the study in general: Donor-recipient repertoire similarity was low at 1-2 months, rising over year one.

Using immunoSEQ multiplex PCR, the repertoire was profiled, and TCRdb retains in-frame clones only, with some absent. The record shows around 35,000 clones for this sample, with no singletons present. As to this clone: What it binds is unknown.

This CDR3 is 13 amino acids long. Unmatched junction bases numbered 4, after V lost 0 bases and J lost 9 bases. Germline V gene data show CDR1 as MNHEY and CDR2 as SVGAGI. Sequenced sample: PBMCs. The chain is built from TRBV6-5 and TRBJ1-2, with TRBD1 matching over 7 bases. The receptor was derived from a girl aged 5-17 years in good health, CMV-negative, and a related stem cell transplant donor. In DNA, the CDR3 is TGTGCCAGCAGTTACTCGACACAGGGGAGCTACACCTTC. Protein: CASSYSTQGSYTF.